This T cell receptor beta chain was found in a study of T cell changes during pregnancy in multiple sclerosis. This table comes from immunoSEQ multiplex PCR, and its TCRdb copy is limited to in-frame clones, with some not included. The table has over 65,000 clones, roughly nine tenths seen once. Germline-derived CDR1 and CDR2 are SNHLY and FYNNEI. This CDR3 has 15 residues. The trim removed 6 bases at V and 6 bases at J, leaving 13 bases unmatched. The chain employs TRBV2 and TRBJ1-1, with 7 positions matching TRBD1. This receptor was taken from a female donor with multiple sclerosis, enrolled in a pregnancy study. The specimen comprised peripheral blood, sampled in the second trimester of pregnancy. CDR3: CASSNNRGPNAEAFF. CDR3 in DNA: TGTGCCAGCAGCAACAACAGGGGACCAAACGCTGAAGCTTTCTTT.